This T cell receptor (beta chain) came from a study of shared clonotypes between healthy human individuals. Overall study: CD8 memory received one plate per donor, CD8 naive two, CD4 memory three and CD4 naive three.

CD45RO negativity and positive selection for CCR7 defined naive CD8 cells, a population that excluded terminally differentiated effector memory CD45RA+ cells. Donors were healthy HIV-negative adults without recent acute infections or vaccinations. V gave up 2 bases and J gave up 7 bases, with 11 bases separating them. The CDR3 totals 13 residues. Germline CDR1 ENHRY, CDR2 SYGVKD. Genomic DNA of each subset was evenly split across several immunoSEQ plates. Produced via immunoSEQ multiplex PCR; TCRdb's table is partial and in-frame only. The sample yields approximately 2,200,000 clones, under 95% seen once. Study conclusions and caveats: It was observed that 5% to 6% of naive CD4 clonotypes were shared across a handful of donors.

A note on this clone: Its target is unknown.

The sequence was collected from a man younger than 35 in good health. Some clones in this sample may be carry-over from other donors' samples. The rearrangement uses TRBV10-3 and TRBJ1-2; D may be TRBD1 (5 bases). Sample: naive CD8+ T cells from PBMCs. As DNA, the CDR3 is TGTGCCATCAGTGAGGTCAGGGAGTTTGGCTACACCTTC. Translation gives CAISEVREFGYTF.